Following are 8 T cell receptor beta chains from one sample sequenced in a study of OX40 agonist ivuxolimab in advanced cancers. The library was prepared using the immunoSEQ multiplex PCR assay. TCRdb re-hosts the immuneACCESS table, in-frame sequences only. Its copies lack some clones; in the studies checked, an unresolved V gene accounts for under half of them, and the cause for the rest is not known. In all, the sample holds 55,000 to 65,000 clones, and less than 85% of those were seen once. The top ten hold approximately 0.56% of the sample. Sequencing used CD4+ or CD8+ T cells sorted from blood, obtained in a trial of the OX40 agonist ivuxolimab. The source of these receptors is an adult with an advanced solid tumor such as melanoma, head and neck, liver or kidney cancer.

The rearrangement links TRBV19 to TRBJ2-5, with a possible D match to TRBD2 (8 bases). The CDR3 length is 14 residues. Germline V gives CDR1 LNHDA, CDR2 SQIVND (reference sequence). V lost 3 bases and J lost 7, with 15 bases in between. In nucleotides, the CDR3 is TGTGCCAGTAGTATCGGGAGGGACAGTGGGACCCAGTACTTC. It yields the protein CASSIGRDSGTQYF.

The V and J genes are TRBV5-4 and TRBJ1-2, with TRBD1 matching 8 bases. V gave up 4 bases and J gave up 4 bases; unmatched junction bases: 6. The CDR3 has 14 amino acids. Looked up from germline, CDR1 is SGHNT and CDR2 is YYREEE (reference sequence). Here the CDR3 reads CASSRQGIGYGYTF. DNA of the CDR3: TGTGCCAGCAGCCGACAGGGGATCGGCTATGGCTACACCTTC.

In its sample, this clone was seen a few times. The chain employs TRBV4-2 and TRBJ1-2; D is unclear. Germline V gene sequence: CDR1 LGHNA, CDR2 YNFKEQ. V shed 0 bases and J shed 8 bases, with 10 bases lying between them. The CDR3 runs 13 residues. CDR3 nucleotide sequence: TGTGCCAGCAGCCAAGAACCGCTGGGGGGCTACACCTTC. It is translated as CASSQEPLGGYTF.

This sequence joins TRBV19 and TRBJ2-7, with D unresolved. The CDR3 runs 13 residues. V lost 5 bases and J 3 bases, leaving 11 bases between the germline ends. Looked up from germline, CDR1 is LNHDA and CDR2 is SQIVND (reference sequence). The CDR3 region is CASSSLINYEQYF. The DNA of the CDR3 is TGTGCCAGTAGTTCCCTTATTAACTACGAGCAGTACTTC. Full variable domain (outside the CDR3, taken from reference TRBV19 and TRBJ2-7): DGGITQSPKYLFRKEGQNVTLSCEQNLNHDAMYWYRQDPGQGLRLIYYSQIVNDFQKGDIAEGYSVSREKKESFPLTVTSAQKNPTAFYLCASSSLINYEQYFGPGTRLTVT.

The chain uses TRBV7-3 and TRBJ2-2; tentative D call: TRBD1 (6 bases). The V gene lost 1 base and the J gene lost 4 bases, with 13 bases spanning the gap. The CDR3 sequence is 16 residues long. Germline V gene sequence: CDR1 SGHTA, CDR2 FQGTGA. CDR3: CASSLIGGAGTGELFF. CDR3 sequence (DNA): TGTGCCAGCAGCTTAATTGGGGGCGCGGGCACCGGGGAGCTGTTTTTT.

CDR3 nucleotide sequence: TGTGCCAGCTCTCAGGGGGCATCCGGGGAGCTGTTTTTT. Translated: CASSQGASGELFF. The chain has TRBV18 and TRBJ2-2; 8 bases match TRBD1. Germline CDR1 is KGHSH and CDR2 is LQKENI. The CDR3 is made up of 13 amino acids. J was trimmed by 6 bases and V by 6 bases; bases with no gene match: 3. Full variable domain (missing parts from reference TRBV18 and TRBJ2-2): NAGVMQNPRHLVRRRGQEARLRCSPMKGHSHVYWYRQLPEEGLKFMVYLQKENIIDESGMPKERFSAEFPKEGPSILRIQQVVRGDSAAYFCASSQGASGELFFGEGSRLTVL.

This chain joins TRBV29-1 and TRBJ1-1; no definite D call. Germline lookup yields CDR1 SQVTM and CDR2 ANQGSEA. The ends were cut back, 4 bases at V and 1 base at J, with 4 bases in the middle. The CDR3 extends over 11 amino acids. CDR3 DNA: TGCAGCGTTGGCAGGAACACTGAAGCTTTCTTT. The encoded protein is CSVGRNTEAFF.

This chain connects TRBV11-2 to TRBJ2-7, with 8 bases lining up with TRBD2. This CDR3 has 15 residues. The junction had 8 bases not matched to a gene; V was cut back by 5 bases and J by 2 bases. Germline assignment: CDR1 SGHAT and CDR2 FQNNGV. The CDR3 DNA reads TGTGCCAGCAGCCGGGGACTAGTAGACGCCTACGAGCAGTACTTC. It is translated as CASSRGLVDAYEQYF. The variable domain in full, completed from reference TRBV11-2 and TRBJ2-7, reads EAGVAQSPRYKIIEKRQSVAFWCNPISGHATLYWYQQILGQGPKLLIQFQNNGVVDDSQLPKDRFSAERLKGVDSTLKIQPAKLEDSAVYLCASSRGLVDAYEQYFGPGTRLTVT.